Shown below are 29 T cell receptor beta chains from a single sample sequenced in a study of siplizumab effects on memory and regulatory T cells. The repertoire was sequenced with immunoSEQ multiplex PCR; TCRdb's copy has only in-frame clones and lacks some. The table lists over 85,000 clones, roughly nine tenths of them singletons. The source material was CD4+ T cells sorted from blood. The receptors were sampled from a human donor in good health.

The chain links TRBV14 to TRBJ2-3, with 13 bases identical to TRBD2. This CDR3 contains 15 residues. After removal of 5 bases from V and 6 bases from J, the junction contained 5 bases not matched to a gene. CDR1 and CDR2 from the germline V gene are SGHDN and FVKESK. The CDR3 is CASSKTSGRQDTQYF. Written as DNA, the CDR3 is TGTGCCAGCAGCAAGACTAGCGGGAGGCAGGATACGCAGTATTTT. Complete variable domain (other parts from reference TRBV14 and TRBJ2-3): EAGVTQFPSHSVIEKGQTVTLRCDPISGHDNLYWYRRVMGKEIKFLLHFVKESKQDESGMPNNRFLAERTGGTYSTLKVQPAELEDSGVYFCASSKTSGRQDTQYFGPGTRLTVL.

The J gene is TRBJ2-1, the V gene TRBV7-9; possible D gene TRBD2, 6 bases. The germline CDR1 and CDR2 sequences are SEHNR and FQNEAQ (reference sequence). The CDR3 runs 15 residues. Trimming left V 5 bases short and J 2 bases short, with 13 bases between. The CDR3 nucleotides read TGTGCCAGCAGCCCGGGGGACGGCCCCTACAATGAGCAGTTCTTC. It encodes CASSPGDGPYNEQFF.

Comments on this clone: At one of its ends the junction is not consistent with the germline gene, which may arise from a read error. Other DNA sequences in this specimen translate into the identical CDR3. The J gene is TRBJ2-5, the V gene TRBV18; D not resolved. The germline V gene has CDR1 KGHSH and CDR2 LQKENI. The CDR3 extends over 11 amino acids. The CDR3 protein is CASSPGETQYF. CDR3 DNA: TGTGCCAGCTCACCAGGAGAGACTCAGTACTTC.

The chain combines TRBV19 with TRBJ2-3; 11 nucleotides line up with TRBD2. CDR1 and CDR2 (germline): LNHDA, SQIVND (reference sequence). The CDR3 totals 15 residues. V was pared by 5 bases and J by 4 bases, with 5 bases of the junction left unmatched. The CDR3 loop is CASSPIAGGSDTQYF. CDR3 nucleotide sequence: TGTGCCAGTAGTCCCATAGCGGGAGGGTCAGATACGCAGTATTTT.

The chain is built from TRBV5-1 and TRBJ2-7; perhaps TRBD1 as D (6 bases). V was cut by 4 bases and J by 7 bases, with 18 bases left in between. The CDR3 extends over 14 amino acids. Germline CDR1 and CDR2: SGHRS and YFSETQ. In DNA, the CDR3 is TGCGCCAGCAGCAAAAGCACAGGGTTGGGGGAGCAGTACTTC. Translated: CASSKSTGLGEQYF.

This clone was seen just once. The chain recombines TRBV11-2 with TRBJ1-3; D is ambiguous. CDR1 is SGHAT and CDR2 is FQNNGV in the germline V gene. This CDR3 is built from 14 residues. V was shortened by 6 bases and J by 0 bases, with 9 bases between the two germline ends. This chain's CDR3 is CASRIPGSGNTIYF. In DNA, the CDR3 is TGTGCCAGCAGGATTCCGGGCTCTGGAAACACCATATATTTT.

The chain links TRBV27 to TRBJ2-2; TRBD1 matches 9 bases. Germline-derived CDR1 and CDR2 are MNHEY and SMNVEV (reference sequence). With 6 bases clipped from V and 5 bases from J, the junction kept 7 bases outside the gene matches. The CDR3 covers 15 residues. For the CDR3, the DNA is TGTGCCAGCAGGGGCGGGACAGGGTGGACCGGGGAGCTGTTTTTT. It specifies CASRGGTGWTGELFF.

The chain couples TRBV6-1 to TRBJ2-7, with unresolved D. Per the germline V gene, CDR1 is MNHNS and CDR2 is SASEGT. This CDR3 is built from 14 residues. V dropped 1 base and J dropped 0 bases, with 7 bases sitting between them. CDR3 amino acids: CASSEGPSSYEQYF. The CDR3 nucleotides read TGTGCCAGCAGTGAAGGTCCCAGCTCCTACGAGCAGTACTTC.

This clone was detected a few times. The V gene is TRBV5-1, the J gene TRBJ2-2; a possible D gene is TRBD2 (5 bases). The CDR3 contains 15 residues. Trimming took off 5 bases at V and 5 bases at J, with 16 bases between the two ends. Germline V gene lookup returns CDR1 SGHRS and CDR2 YFSETQ. In nucleotides, the CDR3 is TGCGCCAGCAGACCTACTACCGCGGGTACCGGGGAGCTGTTTTTT. This codes for CASRPTTAGTGELFF.

J is TRBJ1-2 and V is TRBV2, with 7 bases matching TRBD1. V shed 3 bases and J 0 bases; nucleotides not matched to a gene: 19. The CDR3 loop spans 20 amino acids. Germline-derived CDR1 and CDR2 are SNHLY and FYNNEI. The CDR3 DNA reads TGTGCCAGCAGTGAGTGGGACAGAGGACGGTTATATTCTTCTAACTATGGCTACACCTTC. Translation gives CASSEWDRGRLYSSNYGYTF.

V usage is TRBV28 and J usage is TRBJ2-1; D possibly corresponds to TRBD2 (6 bases). The CDR3 covers 15 residues. Germline lookup yields CDR1 MDHEN and CDR2 SYDVKM. Trimming cost V 4 bases and J 2 bases, with 12 bases left between them. The CDR3 nucleotides are TGTGCCAGCAGTTCTCGACTAGGAACCTACAATGAGCAGTTCTTC. Protein product: CASSSRLGTYNEQFF.

The chain links TRBV19 to TRBJ2-5, with D uncertain. The CDR3 has 14 residues. Germline CDR1 LNHDA, CDR2 SQIVND (reference sequence). V lost 3 bases to trimming and J lost 1 base, with 9 bases between them. CDR3 residues: CASSMRTFQETQYF. CDR3 bases: TGTGCCAGTAGTATGAGGACCTTCCAAGAGACCCAGTACTTC.

With regard to this clone: Relative to the germline gene, one junction end is altered; a read error may explain this. The V gene is TRBV4-1, the J gene TRBJ2-5; 8 bases are shared with TRBD2. The CDR3 covers 17 residues. Looked up from germline, CDR1 is MGHRA and CDR2 is YSYEKL. CDR3 residues: CASSRTGSLAGKEAQYF. For the CDR3, the DNA is TGCGCCAGCAGCCGCACAGGCTCTCTAGCGGGCAAAGAGGCCCAGTACTTC.

V gene TRBV28 combines with J gene TRBJ2-3, with TRBD2 matching over 9 bases. Germline CDR1 is MDHEN and CDR2 is SYDVKM. The J segment lost 2 bases and the V segment lost 8 bases, leaving 11 bases of the junction unmatched. The CDR3 extends over 16 amino acids. CDR3: CASGGPGLAFTDTQYF. The CDR3 region has the DNA TGTGCCAGCGGCGGACCGGGACTAGCTTTCACAGATACGCAGTATTTT.

V usage is TRBV28 and J usage is TRBJ2-7; D remains ambiguous. Germline V gene sequence: CDR1 MDHEN, CDR2 SYDVKM. The CDR3 is made up of 16 amino acids. The ends were cut back, 7 bases at V and 2 bases at J, with 21 bases in the middle. Here the CDR3 reads CASTPVTTLNAYEQYF. The CDR3 DNA reads TGTGCCAGCACCCCCGTGACAACTCTAAACGCCTACGAGCAGTACTTC.

This sequence joins TRBV5-8 and TRBJ2-2; D gene ambiguous. V lost 0 bases and J 5 bases, leaving 2 bases between the germline ends. CDR1 and CDR2 (germline): SGHTS, YDEGEE. This CDR3 region has 12 residues. The DNA for the CDR3 is TGTGCCAGCAGCTTGGAAACCGGGGAGCTGTTTTTT. Encoded protein: CASSLETGELFF.

As DNA, the CDR3 is TGTGCCAGTAGCGCAGGACAGGGTTGGGAGACCCAGTACTTC. It specifies CASSAGQGWETQYF. This rearrangement joins TRBV19 to TRBJ2-5; 8 nucleotides line up with TRBD1. V was clipped by 6 bases and J by 5 bases; unmatched bases: 8. This CDR3 has 14 amino acids. CDR1 and CDR2 from the germline V gene are LNHDA and SQIVND (reference sequence).

The rearrangement joins TRBV28 to TRBJ1-2; D gene ambiguous. Germline CDR1 and CDR2: MDHEN and SYDVKM. The V gene lost 6 bases and the J gene lost 4 bases, with 12 bases spanning the gap. The length of the CDR3 is 13 residues. CDR3 sequence reads: CASSPTVLYGYTF. The CDR3 DNA is TGTGCCAGCAGCCCAACAGTTCTCTATGGCTACACCTTC.

The rearrangement uses TRBV27 and TRBJ2-2; 9 bases agree with TRBD1. Per germline, CDR1 MNHEY and CDR2 SMNVEV (reference sequence). V gave up 6 bases and J gave up 1 base; unmatched junction bases: 3. This CDR3 region has 15 residues. The CDR3 nucleotides read TGTGCCAGCAGAGGGACAGGGCGGAACACCGGGGAGCTGTTTTTT. Protein product: CASRGTGRNTGELFF.

This chain connects TRBV11-2 to TRBJ1-1, with 8 positions matching TRBD1. Unmatched junction bases numbered 8, after V lost 4 bases and J lost 4 bases. The germline gives CDR1 SGHAT, CDR2 FQNNGV. The CDR3 consists of 15 residues. The CDR3 here is CASSSRTGRSTEAFF. The CDR3 DNA is TGTGCCAGCAGCTCCAGGACAGGGAGGAGCACTGAAGCTTTCTTT.

The rearrangement uses TRBV7-2 and TRBJ2-5; D may be TRBD2 (6 bases). The CDR3 loop spans 14 amino acids. Germline loops: CDR1 SGHTA, CDR2 FQGNSA. The germline V and J ends were trimmed by 5 bases and 5 bases, with 15 bases remaining between them. CDR3 region: CASSPRRVRETQYF. CDR3 in DNA: TGTGCCAGCAGCCCCCGGAGGGTCAGGGAGACCCAGTACTTC.

The rearrangement links TRBV11-1 to TRBJ2-5; 7 bases map to TRBD1. Germline CDR1 reads SGHAT; CDR2 reads FQDESV (reference sequence). With 1 base clipped from V and 4 bases from J, the junction kept 3 bases outside the gene matches. The CDR3 runs 14 residues. The DNA for the CDR3 is TGTGCCAGCAGCTTAGGGACAGGCCGAGAGACCCAGTACTTC. Protein sequence: CASSLGTGRETQYF. The variable domain in full, with the rest retrieved from reference TRBV11-1 and TRBJ2-5, is EAEVAQSPRYKITEKSQAVAFWCDPISGHATLYWYRQILGQGPELLVQFQDESVVDDSQLPKDRFSAERLKGVDSTLKIQPAELGDSAMYLCASSLGTGRETQYFGPGTRLLVL.

This chain joins TRBV7-2 and TRBJ2-1, with 11 bases identical to TRBD2. This CDR3 spans 15 amino acids. The germline V gene has CDR1 SGHTA and CDR2 FQGNSA. Unmatched junction bases numbered 3, after V lost 6 bases and J lost 2 bases. For the CDR3, the DNA is TGTGCCAGCAGTTCTAGCGGGAGGACCTACAATGAGCAGTTCTTC. It encodes CASSSSGRTYNEQFF.

The CDR3 nucleotides read TGTGCCAGCAGCCAAGCGGGAGGCGCCTACGAGCAGTACTTC. Amino acid sequence: CASSQAGGAYEQYF. The chain uses TRBV14 and TRBJ2-7; TRBD2 aligns across 7 bases. This CDR3 is 14 amino acids long. The trim removed 1 base at V and 2 bases at J, leaving 2 bases unmatched. CDR1 and CDR2 from the germline V gene are SGHDN and FVKESK.

This clone appeared once. The rearrangement joins TRBV27 to TRBJ2-1; TRBD2 matches 11 bases. J was trimmed by 2 bases and V by 5 bases; bases with no gene match: 5. Germline V gene sequence: CDR1 MNHEY, CDR2 SMNVEV (reference sequence). The CDR3 has 16 amino acids. As DNA, the CDR3 is TGTGCCAGCAGTCCCCCGACTAGCGGGACCTACAATGAGCAGTTCTTC. This translates into CASSPPTSGTYNEQFF.

The chain employs TRBV5-1 and TRBJ1-6; 9 nucleotides align to TRBD1. V shed 4 bases, J shed 7 bases, and the junction held 9 bases outside the gene matches. The CDR3 has 16 residues. The germline V gene encodes CDR1 SGHRS and CDR2 YFSETQ. In DNA, the CDR3 is TGCGCCAGCAGCCAGAGAGCACAGGGGGCGAATTCACCCCTCCACTTT. Translating gives CASSQRAQGANSPLHF.

The chain is built from TRBV5-8 and TRBJ2-7; unclear D gene. The CDR3 runs 14 residues. V lost 0 bases, J lost 2 bases, and 9 bases lay in between. Germline CDR1 is SGHTS and CDR2 is YDEGEE. CDR3 coding DNA: TGTGCCAGCAGCTTGGAACAGAGGACCTACGAGCAGTACTTC. Residues: CASSLEQRTYEQYF.

This rearrangement joins TRBV5-4 to TRBJ2-7, with D hard to call. CDR1 is SGHNT, CDR2 YYREEE, per germline (reference sequence). Trimming pared 2 bases from V and 7 bases from J, leaving 10 bases between. This CDR3 contains 12 residues. The CDR3 here is CASSLPAREQYF. The CDR3, as DNA: TGTGCCAGCAGCTTACCTGCACGGGAGCAGTACTTC.

This chain connects TRBV28 to TRBJ1-5; possible D gene TRBD1, 5 bases. This CDR3 spans 15 amino acids. Deletions cut 8 bases from V and 4 bases from J, with 18 bases between. Germline V CDR1 and CDR2: MDHEN, SYDVKM. CDR3 nucleotides: TGTGCCAGCCGGGTTGGGGGGTTAAGAAATCAGCCCCAGCATTTT. Its protein product is CASRVGGLRNQPQHF.